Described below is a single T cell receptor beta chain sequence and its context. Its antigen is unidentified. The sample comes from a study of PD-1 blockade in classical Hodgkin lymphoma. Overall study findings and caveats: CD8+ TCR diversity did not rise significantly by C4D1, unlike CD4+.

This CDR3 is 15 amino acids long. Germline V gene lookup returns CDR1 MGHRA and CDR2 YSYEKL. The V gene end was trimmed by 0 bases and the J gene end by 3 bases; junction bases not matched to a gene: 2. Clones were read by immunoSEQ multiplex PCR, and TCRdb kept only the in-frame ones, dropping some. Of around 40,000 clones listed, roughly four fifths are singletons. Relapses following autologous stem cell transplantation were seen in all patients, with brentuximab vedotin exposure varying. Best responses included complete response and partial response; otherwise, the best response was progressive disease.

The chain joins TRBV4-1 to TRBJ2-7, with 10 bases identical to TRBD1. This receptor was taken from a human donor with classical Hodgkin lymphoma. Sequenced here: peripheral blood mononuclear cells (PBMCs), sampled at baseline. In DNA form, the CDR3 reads TGCGCCAGCAGCCAAGACTGGACAGGGGGCTACGAGCAGTACTTC. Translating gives CASSQDWTGGYEQYF.